This TCR beta chain was identified during a study of beta chain features in type 1 diabetes. This CDR3 has 12 amino acids. From germline, CDR1 is LNHDA and CDR2 SQIVND (reference sequence). Trimming left V 6 bases short and J 5 bases short, with 11 bases between. Reverse transcribing all isolated RNA meant expressed TCRB transcripts were sequenced. The average output of naive, central memory and regulatory T cell samples was about 3.3 million reads. Here immunoSEQ multiplex PCR was the method, and the copy in TCRdb shows in-frame clones only, minus some. Altogether fewer than 900,000 clones are present, 15% to 20% being singletons, with the ten largest covering around 0.02%.

This chain links TRBV19 with TRBJ2-7, with D hard to call. The receptor's source is a young woman in good health. Specimen: naive CD4+ T cells from blood. The CDR3 loop is CASSTSGNEQYF. The CDR3 nucleotides are TGTGCCAGTAGCACAAGTGGGAACGAGCAGTACTTC.